This passage covers 9 T cell receptor beta chains from one sample sequenced in a study of cytomegalovirus exposure and HLA in healthy donors. 13 Jbeta primers and 60 Vbeta primers were used for the PCR. The assay was immunoSEQ multiplex PCR, and TCRdb's table has in-frame clones only and misses some. The table records 140,000 or so clones, roughly 9.4% of them present only once. Input material: PBMCs. These receptors all come from a male donor in good health and CMV-seronegative.

This clone was seen a handful of times. The chain uses TRBV12-1 and TRBJ1-2. TRBV12-1 is given as a pseudogene. The CDR3 sequence is 17 residues long. The DNA of the CDR3 is TGTGCCAGCAACCAAAAACGGACACAGGGAGGGCATAAGGGCTACACCTTC. This encodes CASNQKRTQGGHKGYTF.

This clone was seen a handful of times. Its ends do not fully match the called genes, so a read error is possible. The V call is TRBV4-1, the J call TRBJ2-1, with no clear D. The CDR3 runs 17 residues. In germline, CDR1 is MGHRA, CDR2 YSYEKL. The CDR3: CASSQEELPQAYDEQFF. The CDR3 DNA reads as TGCGCCAGCAGCCAAGAAGAACTCCCCCAGGCCTACGATGAGCAGTTCTTC.

This clone came up a few times. The chain joins TRBV27 to TRBJ2-1; 7 bases are shared with TRBD1. This CDR3 comprises 14 residues. Germline V gene sequence: CDR1 MNHEY, CDR2 SMNVEV (reference sequence). The ends lost 8 bases at V and 4 bases at J; junction bases unmatched: 8. The CDR3 DNA follows: TGTGCCAGCGCTACGGGACAGCTATACAATGAGCAGTTCTTC. It specifies CASATGQLYNEQFF.

The rearrangement uses TRBV19 and TRBJ2-1; a weak D match, TRBD2 (6 bases). Germline assignment: CDR1 LNHDA and CDR2 SQIVND (reference sequence). The V and J ends lost 4 bases and 0 bases respectively, with 13 bases between them. The CDR3 extends over 16 amino acids. The CDR3 DNA follows: TGTGCCAGTAGTACGAGCGGGCCTAGCTCCTACAATGAGCAGTTCTTC. Protein: CASSTSGPSSYNEQFF.

The V gene is TRBV5-1, the J gene TRBJ1-6, with D uncertain. Between the trimmed V and J ends, which lost 1 base and 2 bases, there was a span of 10 bases. The CDR3 contains 16 residues. Germline values: CDR1 SGHRS, CDR2 YFSETQ. The CDR3 nucleotides read TGCGCCAGCAGCTTGCGGGAATTGGCCTATAATTCACCCCTCCACTTT. It yields the protein CASSLRELAYNSPLHF.

The rearrangement links TRBV4-1 to TRBJ1-2; tentatively, D is TRBD1 (5 bases). The germline CDR1 and CDR2 sequences are MGHRA and YSYEKL. V was shortened by 0 bases and J by 4 bases, with 12 bases between the two germline ends. The CDR3 spans 15 residues. The CDR3 here is CASSQDDRAFYGYTF. CDR3 coding DNA: TGCGCCAGCAGCCAAGATGACAGAGCTTTCTATGGCTACACCTTC.

This clone showed up just a few times. This sequence joins TRBV27 and TRBJ2-1, with D maybe TRBD2 (6 bases). Germline CDR1 MNHEY, CDR2 SMNVEV (reference sequence). CDR3 size: 14 residues. The ends were cut back, 4 bases at V and 8 bases at J, with 15 bases in the middle. The CDR3 sequence is CASSYTGPSDEQFF. The CDR3 DNA is TGTGCCAGCAGTTACACGGGACCTAGCGATGAGCAGTTCTTC.

The V and J genes are TRBV7-2 and TRBJ2-3; 15 nucleotides match TRBD2. CDR3 length equals 16 residues. V gave up 4 bases and J gave up 7 bases; unmatched junction bases: 6. Germline CDR1 and CDR2: SGHTA and FQGNSA. This chain's CDR3 is CASSWTSGGVLNTQYF. CDR3 nucleotides: TGTGCCAGCAGCTGGACTAGCGGGGGGGTATTAAATACGCAGTATTTT.

On this clone: Other DNA sequences in the same sample also yield this CDR3. The V gene is TRBV28, the J gene TRBJ1-5; TRBD1 is a possible D gene (6 bases). Per germline, CDR1 MDHEN and CDR2 SYDVKM. The CDR3 has 15 amino acids. V lost 6 bases and J lost 2, with 14 bases in between. CDR3 region: CASSPRGAGNQPQHF. The CDR3 coding sequence is TGTGCCAGCAGCCCCAGGGGAGCTGGCAATCAGCCCCAGCATTTT.